Listed here are 3 T cell receptor beta chains from one sample, sequenced in a study of T cells in Graves' hyperthyroidism and ophthalmopathy. The investigators amplified TCR beta CDR3 regions from RNA transcripts. First-round RT-PCR targeting the TCR CDR3 was performed with the HTBI primer set. TCRdb called the multiplex PCR reads again in MiXCR, with one record for every CDR3 protein. The data show around 600,000 distinct CDR3 sequences, 12% to 15% seen once. Sequenced sample: blood. These receptors all stem from a woman aged 18-29 years with Graves' ophthalmopathy.

V usage is TRBV28 and J usage is TRBJ1-2; TRBD1 matches at 9 bases. Germline CDR1 reads MDHEN; CDR2 reads SYDVKM. The CDR3 loop spans 15 amino acids. V gave up 4 bases and J gave up 6 bases; unmatched junction bases: 9. The CDR3 DNA sequence: TGTGCCAGCAGTTCCCCGGGACAGGGCTGGGATGGCTACACCTTC. Amino acid sequence: CASSSPGQGWDGYTF.

This clonotype was seen a few times. The chain joins TRBV24-1 to TRBJ2-3; D possibly corresponds to TRBD2 (6 bases). Deletions cut 5 bases from V and 0 bases from J, with 11 bases between. CDR3 length equals 15 residues. The germline V gene encodes CDR1 KGHDR and CDR2 SFDVKD. The CDR3 reads CATSGGSGSTDTQYF. CDR3 nucleotide sequence: TGTGCCACCAGTGGTGGTAGCGGCAGCACAGATACGCAGTATTTT.

This clonotype has just a few counts. The gene calls are TRBV19 and TRBJ2-1, with D perhaps matching TRBD1 (6 bases). The germline V gene encodes CDR1 LNHDA and CDR2 SQIVND (reference sequence). This CDR3 is built from 15 residues. Between the trimmed V and J ends, which lost 4 bases and 0 bases, there was a span of 10 bases. CDR3 DNA: TGTGCCAGTAGTAGGGACACTGCCTCCTACAATGAGCAGTTCTTC. Its translation is CASSRDTASYNEQFF.